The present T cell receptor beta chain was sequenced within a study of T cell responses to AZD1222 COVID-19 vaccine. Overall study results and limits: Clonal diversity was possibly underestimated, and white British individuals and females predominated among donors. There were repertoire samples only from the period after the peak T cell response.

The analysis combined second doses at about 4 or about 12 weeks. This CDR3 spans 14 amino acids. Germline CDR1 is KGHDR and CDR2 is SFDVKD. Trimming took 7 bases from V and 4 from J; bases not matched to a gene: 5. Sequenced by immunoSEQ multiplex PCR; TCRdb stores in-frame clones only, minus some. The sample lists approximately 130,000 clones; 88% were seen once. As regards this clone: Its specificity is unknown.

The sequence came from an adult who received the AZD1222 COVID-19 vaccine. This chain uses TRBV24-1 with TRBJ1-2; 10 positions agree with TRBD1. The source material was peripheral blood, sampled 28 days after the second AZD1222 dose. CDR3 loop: CATSPRDRGYGYTF. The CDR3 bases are TGTGCCACCAGCCCGCGGGACAGGGGCTATGGCTACACCTTC.